The 5 T cell receptor beta chains below were found in one sample sequenced in a study of blood T cell repertoires in COVID-19. The protocol was immunoSEQ multiplex PCR, while the TCRdb copy is restricted to in-frame clones and leaves out a portion. The repertoire consists of some 350,000 clones, with around 87% occurring once and the leading ten covering roughly 5.3%. The sample was PBMCs or T cells enriched from blood (not recorded which). The origin of the receptors is a woman aged 25 to 39 who had recovered from COVID-19.

J is TRBJ1-1 and V is TRBV18; D perhaps matches TRBD1 (5 bases). The CDR3 loop spans 13 amino acids. The V and J ends lost 5 bases and 1 base respectively, with 8 bases between them. Germline assignment: CDR1 KGHSH and CDR2 LQKENI. This chain's CDR3 is CASSKQENTEAFF. CDR3 bases: TGTGCCAGCTCAAAACAGGAGAACACTGAAGCTTTCTTT.

This clone was counted between two and nine times. The gene calls are TRBV7-2 and TRBJ1-6; D is perhaps TRBD1 (5 bases). This CDR3 comprises 14 residues. CDR1 is SGHTA and CDR2 is FQGNSA in the germline V gene. Between the trimmed V and J ends, which lost 2 bases and 8 bases, there was a span of 10 bases. The CDR3 is CASSLNTRDSPLHF. The CDR3 DNA reads as TGTGCCAGCAGCTTAAATACCAGGGATTCACCCCTCCACTTT.

The chain joins TRBV5-1 to TRBJ1-2, with D possibly being TRBD1 (6 bases). Germline V gene sequence: CDR1 SGHRS, CDR2 YFSETQ. This CDR3 has 14 residues. The germline V and J ends were trimmed by 7 bases and 2 bases, with 15 bases remaining between them. The CDR3 DNA sequence: TGCGCCAGCGGAGAGTCAGGGGTGAACTATGGCTACACCTTC. The encoded protein is CASGESGVNYGYTF.

CDR3 region: CASSPTGGPYGYTF. CDR3 in DNA: TGTGCCAGCAGTCCTACAGGGGGACCCTATGGCTACACCTTC. The chain has TRBV27 and TRBJ1-2, with 8 bases that match TRBD1. The germline V gene encodes CDR1 MNHEY and CDR2 SMNVEV (reference sequence). The CDR3 is 14 amino acids. The V gene end was trimmed by 5 bases and the J gene end by 4 bases; junction bases not matched to a gene: 6.

The chain has TRBV19 and TRBJ1-6, with D possibly being TRBD1 (5 bases). The V and J ends lost 3 bases and 9 bases respectively, with 15 bases between them. The CDR3 loop spans 15 amino acids. The V gene's germline CDR1 is LNHDA and CDR2 SQIVND (reference sequence). The CDR3 reads CASSIVQAITSPLHF. DNA of the CDR3: TGTGCCAGTAGTATCGTACAGGCGATCACTTCACCCCTCCACTTT.